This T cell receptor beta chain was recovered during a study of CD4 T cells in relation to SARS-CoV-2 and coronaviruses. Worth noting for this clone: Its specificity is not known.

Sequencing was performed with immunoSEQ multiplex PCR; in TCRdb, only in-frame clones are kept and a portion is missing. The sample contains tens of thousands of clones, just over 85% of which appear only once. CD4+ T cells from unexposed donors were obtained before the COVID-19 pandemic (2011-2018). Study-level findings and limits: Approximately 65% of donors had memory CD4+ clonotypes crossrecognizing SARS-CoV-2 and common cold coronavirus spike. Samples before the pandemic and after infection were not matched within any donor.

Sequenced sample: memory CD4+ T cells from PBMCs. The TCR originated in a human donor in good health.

The CDR3 region has the DNA TGTGCCACCAGTGATGTCCTAGCGGGAGATAGAGAGACCCAGTACTTC. It is translated as CATSDVLAGDRETQYF. The chain carries TRBV24-1 and TRBJ2-5, with 10 bases identical to TRBD2. The germline CDR1 and CDR2 sequences are KGHDR and SFDVKD. Unmatched junction bases numbered 7, after V lost 3 bases and J lost 4 bases. This CDR3 spans 16 amino acids.